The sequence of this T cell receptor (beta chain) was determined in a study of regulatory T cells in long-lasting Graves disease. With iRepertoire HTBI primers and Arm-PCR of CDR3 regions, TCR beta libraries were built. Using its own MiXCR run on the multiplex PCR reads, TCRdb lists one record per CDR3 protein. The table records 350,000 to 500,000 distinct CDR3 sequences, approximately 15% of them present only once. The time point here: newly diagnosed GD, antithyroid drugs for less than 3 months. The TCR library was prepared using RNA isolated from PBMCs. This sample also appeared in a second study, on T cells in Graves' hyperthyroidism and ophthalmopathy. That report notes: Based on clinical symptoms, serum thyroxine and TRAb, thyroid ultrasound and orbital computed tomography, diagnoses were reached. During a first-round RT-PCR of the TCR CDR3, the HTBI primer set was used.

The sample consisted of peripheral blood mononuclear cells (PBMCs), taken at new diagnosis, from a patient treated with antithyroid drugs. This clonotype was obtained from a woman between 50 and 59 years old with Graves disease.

The DNA for the CDR3 is TGCGCCAGCAGGCACACCGGGACAGGGGGCGCTGGGGCCAACGTCCTGACTTTC. Its translation: CASRHTGTGGAGANVLTF. The chain links TRBV5-1 to TRBJ2-6, with TRBD1 matching 12 bases. The CDR3 has 18 amino acids. J lost 2 bases, V lost 5 bases, and 8 bases had no gene match. Germline CDR1 reads SGHRS; CDR2 reads YFSETQ.